This TCR beta chain was found in a study of type 1 regulatory T cells. This clonotype has only one observation. Its antigen is unknown. This CDR3 comprises 17 residues. Germline loops: CDR1 SGHRS, CDR2 YFSETQ. Germline trimming cut 2 bases from V and 0 bases from J; bases unmatched to any gene: 5. MiXCR, applied by TCRdb to the reads, yields one record per CDR3 protein. The data contain more than 60,000 distinct CDR3 sequences, roughly 49% of them singletons. Sequenced sample: cultured non-Tr1 T cells, either the whole culture or a sorted T cell fraction (not recorded which). The receptor was derived from a human donor in good health. This chain links TRBV5-1 with TRBJ1-1; 12 positions match TRBD1. The CDR3 loop reads CASSFSGTGGMNTEAFF. CDR3 nucleotides: TGCGCCAGCAGCTTTTCCGGGACAGGGGGCATGAACACTGAAGCTTTCTTT.